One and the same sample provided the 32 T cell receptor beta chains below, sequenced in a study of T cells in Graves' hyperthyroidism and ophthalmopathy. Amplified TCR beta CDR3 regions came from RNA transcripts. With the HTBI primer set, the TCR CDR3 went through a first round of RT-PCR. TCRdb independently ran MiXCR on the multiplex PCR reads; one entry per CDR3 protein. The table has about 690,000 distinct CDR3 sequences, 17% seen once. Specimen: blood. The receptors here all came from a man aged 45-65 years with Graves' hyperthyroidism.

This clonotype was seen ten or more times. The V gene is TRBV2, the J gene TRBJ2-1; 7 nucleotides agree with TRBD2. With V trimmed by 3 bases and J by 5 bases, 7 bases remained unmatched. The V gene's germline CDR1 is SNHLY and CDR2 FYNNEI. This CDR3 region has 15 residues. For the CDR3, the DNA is TGTGCCAGCAGTGAGATCGGCGGGAGCGACAATGAGCAGTTCTTC. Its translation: CASSEIGGSDNEQFF. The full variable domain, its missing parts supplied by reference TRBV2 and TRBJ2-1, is EPEVTQTPSHQVTQMGQEVILRCVPISNHLYFYWYRQILGQKVEFLVSFYNNEISEKSEIFDDQFSVERPDGSNFTLKIRSTKLEDSAMYFCASSEIGGSDNEQFFGPGTRLTVL.

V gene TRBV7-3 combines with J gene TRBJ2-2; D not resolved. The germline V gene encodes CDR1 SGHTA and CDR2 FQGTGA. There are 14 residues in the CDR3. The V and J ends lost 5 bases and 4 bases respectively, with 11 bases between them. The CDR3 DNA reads TGTGCCAGCAGCGCTCGAAGTTCCACCGGGGAGCTGTTTTTT. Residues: CASSARSSTGELFF.

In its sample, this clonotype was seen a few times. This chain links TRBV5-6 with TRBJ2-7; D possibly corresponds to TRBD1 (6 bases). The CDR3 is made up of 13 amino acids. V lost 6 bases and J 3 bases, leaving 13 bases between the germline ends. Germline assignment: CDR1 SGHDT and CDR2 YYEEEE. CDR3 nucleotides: TGTGCCAGCAAACGCCAGGGGAACTACGAGCAGTACTTC. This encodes CASKRQGNYEQYF.

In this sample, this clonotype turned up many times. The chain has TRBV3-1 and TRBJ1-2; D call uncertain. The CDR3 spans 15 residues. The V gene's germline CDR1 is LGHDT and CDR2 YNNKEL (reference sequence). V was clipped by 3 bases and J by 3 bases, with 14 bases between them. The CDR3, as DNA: TGTGCCAGCAGCCATTCCTCGACGGTTGACTATGGCTACACCTTC. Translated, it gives CASSHSSTVDYGYTF. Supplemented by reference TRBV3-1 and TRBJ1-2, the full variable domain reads DTAVSQTPKYLVTQMGNDKSIKCEQNLGHDTMYWYKQDSKKFLKIMFSYNNKELIINETVPNRFSPKSPDKAHLNLHINSLELGDSAVYFCASSHSSTVDYGYTFGSGTRLTVV.

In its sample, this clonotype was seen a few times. This CDR3 reads CSAPARQGGGYGYTF. In nucleotides, the CDR3 is TGCAGTGCTCCGGCGAGACAGGGAGGGGGCTATGGCTACACCTTC. The rearrangement links TRBV20-1 to TRBJ1-2, with 7 bases matching TRBD1. The CDR3 totals 15 residues. Trimming at V came to 5 bases and at J to 4 bases, leaving 13 bases not matched to a gene. CDR1 is DFQATT, CDR2 SNEGSKA, per germline (reference sequence).

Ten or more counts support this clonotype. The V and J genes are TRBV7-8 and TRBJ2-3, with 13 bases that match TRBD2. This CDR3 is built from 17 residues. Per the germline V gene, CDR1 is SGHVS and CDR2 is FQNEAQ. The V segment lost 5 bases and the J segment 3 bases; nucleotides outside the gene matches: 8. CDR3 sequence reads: CASSPRTSGRSTDTQYF. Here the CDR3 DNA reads TGTGCCAGCAGCCCTCGGACTAGCGGGAGAAGTACAGATACGCAGTATTTT.

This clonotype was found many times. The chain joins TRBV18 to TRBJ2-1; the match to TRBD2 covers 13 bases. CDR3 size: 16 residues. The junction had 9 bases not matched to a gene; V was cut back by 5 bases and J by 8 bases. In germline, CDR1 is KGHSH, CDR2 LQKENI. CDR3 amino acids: CASSTGLAGVRDEQFF. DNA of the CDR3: TGTGCCAGCTCAACCGGACTAGCGGGAGTTAGGGATGAGCAGTTCTTC. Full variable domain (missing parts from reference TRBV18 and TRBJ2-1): NAGVMQNPRHLVRRRGQEARLRCSPMKGHSHVYWYRQLPEEGLKFMVYLQKENIIDESGMPKERFSAEFPKEGPSILRIQQVVRGDSAAYFCASSTGLAGVRDEQFFGPGTRLTVL.

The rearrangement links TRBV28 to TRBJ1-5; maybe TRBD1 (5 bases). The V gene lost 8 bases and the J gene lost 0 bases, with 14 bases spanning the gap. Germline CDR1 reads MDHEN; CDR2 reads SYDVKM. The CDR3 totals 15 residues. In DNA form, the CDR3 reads TGTGCCAGCCGGGGGAGGGGTGATAGCAATCAGCCCCAGCATTTT. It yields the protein CASRGRGDSNQPQHF.

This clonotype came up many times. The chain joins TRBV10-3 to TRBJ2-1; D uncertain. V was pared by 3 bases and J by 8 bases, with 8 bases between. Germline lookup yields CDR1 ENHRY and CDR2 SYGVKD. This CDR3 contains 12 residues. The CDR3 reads CAISDPAHEQFF. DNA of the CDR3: TGTGCCATCAGTGATCCTGCCCATGAGCAGTTCTTC.

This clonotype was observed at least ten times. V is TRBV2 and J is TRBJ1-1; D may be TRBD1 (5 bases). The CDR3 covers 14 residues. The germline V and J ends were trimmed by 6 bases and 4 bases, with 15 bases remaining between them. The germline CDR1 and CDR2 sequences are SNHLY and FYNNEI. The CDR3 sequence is CASSARAGGTEAFF. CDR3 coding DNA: TGTGCCAGCAGCGCCAGGGCGGGTGGCACTGAAGCTTTCTTT.

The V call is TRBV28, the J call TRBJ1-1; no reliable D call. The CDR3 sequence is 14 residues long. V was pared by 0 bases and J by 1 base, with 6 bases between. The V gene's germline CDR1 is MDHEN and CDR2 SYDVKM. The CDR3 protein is CASSLWSPNTEAFF. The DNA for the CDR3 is TGTGCCAGCAGTTTATGGTCCCCGAACACTGAAGCTTTCTTT.

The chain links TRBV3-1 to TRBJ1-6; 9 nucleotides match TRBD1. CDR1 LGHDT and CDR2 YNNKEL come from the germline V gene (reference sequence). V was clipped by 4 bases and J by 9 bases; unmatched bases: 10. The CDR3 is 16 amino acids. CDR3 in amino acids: CASSPYRDRVFSPLHF. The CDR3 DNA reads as TGTGCCAGCAGCCCCTACCGGGACAGGGTATTTTCACCCCTCCACTTT.

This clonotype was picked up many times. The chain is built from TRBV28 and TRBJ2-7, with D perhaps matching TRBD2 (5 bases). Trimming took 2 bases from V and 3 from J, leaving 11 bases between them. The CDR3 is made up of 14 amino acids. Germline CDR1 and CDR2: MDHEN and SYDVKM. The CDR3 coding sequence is TGTGCCAGCAGTTTAGGGGAGTCCAGCTACGAGCAGTACTTC. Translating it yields CASSLGESSYEQYF.

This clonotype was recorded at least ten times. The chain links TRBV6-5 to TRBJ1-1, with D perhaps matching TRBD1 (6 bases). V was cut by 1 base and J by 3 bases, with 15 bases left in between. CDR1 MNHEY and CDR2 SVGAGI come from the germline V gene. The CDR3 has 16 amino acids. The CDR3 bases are TGTGCCAGCAGTTACTGGCAGGGGACGGGGTACACTGAAGCTTTCTTT. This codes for CASSYWQGTGYTEAFF.

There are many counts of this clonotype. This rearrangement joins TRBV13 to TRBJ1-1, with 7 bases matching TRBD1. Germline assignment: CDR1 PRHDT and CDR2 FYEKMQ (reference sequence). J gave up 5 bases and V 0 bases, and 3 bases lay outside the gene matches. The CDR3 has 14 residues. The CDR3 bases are TGTGCCAGCAGCTTAGGCGGGACAGATACTGAAGCTTTCTTT. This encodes CASSLGGTDTEAFF.

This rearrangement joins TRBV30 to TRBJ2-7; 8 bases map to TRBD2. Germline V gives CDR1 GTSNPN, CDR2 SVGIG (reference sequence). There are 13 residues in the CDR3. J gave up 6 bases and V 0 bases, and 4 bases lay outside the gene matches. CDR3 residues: CAWSVGLDLEQYF. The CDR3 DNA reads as TGTGCCTGGAGTGTGGGACTAGATCTCGAGCAGTACTTC.

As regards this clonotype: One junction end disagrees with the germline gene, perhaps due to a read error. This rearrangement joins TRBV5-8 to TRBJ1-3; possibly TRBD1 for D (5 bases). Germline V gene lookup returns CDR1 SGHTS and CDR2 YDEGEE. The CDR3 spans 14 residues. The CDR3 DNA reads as TGCGCCAGCAGAGTCGCGGGGGCTGGAAACACCATATATTTT. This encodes CASRVAGAGNTIYF.

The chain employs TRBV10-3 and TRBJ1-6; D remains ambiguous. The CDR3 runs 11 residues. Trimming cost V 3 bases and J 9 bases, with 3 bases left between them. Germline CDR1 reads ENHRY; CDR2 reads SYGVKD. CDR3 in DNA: TGTGCCATCAGTGACCCTTCACCCCTCCACTTT. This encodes CAISDPSPLHF.

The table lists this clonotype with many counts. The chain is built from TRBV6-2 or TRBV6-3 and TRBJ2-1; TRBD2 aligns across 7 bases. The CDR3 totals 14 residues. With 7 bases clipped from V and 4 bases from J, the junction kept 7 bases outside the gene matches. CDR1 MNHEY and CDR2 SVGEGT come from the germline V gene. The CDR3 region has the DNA TGTGCCAGCATGGGGGGGACGCCTTACAATGAGCAGTTCTTC. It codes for CASMGGTPYNEQFF.

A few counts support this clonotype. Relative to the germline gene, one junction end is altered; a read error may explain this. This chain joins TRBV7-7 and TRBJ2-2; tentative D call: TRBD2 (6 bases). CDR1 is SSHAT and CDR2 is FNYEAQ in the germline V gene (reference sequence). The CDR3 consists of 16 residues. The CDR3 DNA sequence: TGTGCTAGCAGCTTGTTTGCGGGAACGAACACCGGGGAGCTGTTTTTT. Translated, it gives CASSLFAGTNTGELFF.

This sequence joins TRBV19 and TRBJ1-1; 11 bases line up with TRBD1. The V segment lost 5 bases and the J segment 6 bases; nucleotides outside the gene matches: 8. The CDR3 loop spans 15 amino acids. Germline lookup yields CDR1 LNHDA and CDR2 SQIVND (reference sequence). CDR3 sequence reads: CASSHNPGQGAEAFF. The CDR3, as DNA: TGTGCCAGTAGTCACAATCCGGGACAGGGGGCTGAAGCTTTCTTT.

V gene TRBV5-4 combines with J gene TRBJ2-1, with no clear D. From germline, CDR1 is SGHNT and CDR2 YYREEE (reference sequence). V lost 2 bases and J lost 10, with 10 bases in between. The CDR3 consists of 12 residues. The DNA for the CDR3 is TGTGCCAGCAGCTTAGGTGGGCAGGAGCAGTTCTTC. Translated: CASSLGGQEQFF.

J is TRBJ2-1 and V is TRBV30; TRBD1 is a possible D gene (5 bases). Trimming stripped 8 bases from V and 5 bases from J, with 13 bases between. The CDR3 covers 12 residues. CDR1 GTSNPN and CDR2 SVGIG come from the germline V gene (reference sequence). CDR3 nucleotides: TGTGCCAGGTCCAGGGAAGACAATGAGCAGTTCTTC. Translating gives CARSREDNEQFF.

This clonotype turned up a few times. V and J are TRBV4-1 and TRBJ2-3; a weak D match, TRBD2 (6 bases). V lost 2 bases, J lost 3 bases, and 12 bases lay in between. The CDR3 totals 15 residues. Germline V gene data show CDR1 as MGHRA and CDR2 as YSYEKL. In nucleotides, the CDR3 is TGCGCCAGCAGCCAAATAGCGGCCCAGACAGATACGCAGTATTTT. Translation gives CASSQIAAQTDTQYF.

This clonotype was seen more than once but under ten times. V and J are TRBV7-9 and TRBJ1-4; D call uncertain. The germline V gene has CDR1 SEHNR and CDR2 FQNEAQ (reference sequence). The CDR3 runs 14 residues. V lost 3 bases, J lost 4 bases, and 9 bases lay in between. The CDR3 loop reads CASSLLGINEKLFF. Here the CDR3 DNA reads TGTGCCAGCAGCTTGTTAGGCATTAATGAAAAACTGTTTTTT.

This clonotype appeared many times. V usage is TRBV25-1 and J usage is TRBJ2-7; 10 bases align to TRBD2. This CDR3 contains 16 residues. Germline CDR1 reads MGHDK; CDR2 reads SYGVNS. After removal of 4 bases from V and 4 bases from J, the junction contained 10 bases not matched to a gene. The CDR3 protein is CASSGLGAGGPYEQYF. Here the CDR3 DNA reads TGTGCCAGCAGTGGACTGGGAGCGGGAGGGCCGTACGAGCAGTACTTC.

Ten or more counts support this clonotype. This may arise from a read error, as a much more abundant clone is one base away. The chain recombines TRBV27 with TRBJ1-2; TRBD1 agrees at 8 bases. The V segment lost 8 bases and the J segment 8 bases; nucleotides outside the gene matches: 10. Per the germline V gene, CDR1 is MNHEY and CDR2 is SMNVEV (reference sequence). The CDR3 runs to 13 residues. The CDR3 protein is CASGSDRAGGYTF. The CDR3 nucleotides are TGTGCCAGCGGTTCGGACAGGGCAGGGGGCTACACCTTC.

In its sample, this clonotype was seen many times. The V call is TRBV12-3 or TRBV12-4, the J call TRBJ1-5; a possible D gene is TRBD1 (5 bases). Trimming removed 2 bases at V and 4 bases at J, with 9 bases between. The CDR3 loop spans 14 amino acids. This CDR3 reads CASSLQAGNQPQHF. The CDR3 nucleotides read TGTGCCAGCAGTTTACAAGCAGGGAATCAGCCCCAGCATTTT.

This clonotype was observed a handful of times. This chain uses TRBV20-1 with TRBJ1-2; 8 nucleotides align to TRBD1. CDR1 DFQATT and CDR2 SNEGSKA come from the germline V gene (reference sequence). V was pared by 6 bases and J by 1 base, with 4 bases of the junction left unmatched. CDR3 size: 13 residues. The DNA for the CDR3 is TGCAGTGCGCCGGGACAGGATAACTATGGCTACACCTTC. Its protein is CSAPGQDNYGYTF.

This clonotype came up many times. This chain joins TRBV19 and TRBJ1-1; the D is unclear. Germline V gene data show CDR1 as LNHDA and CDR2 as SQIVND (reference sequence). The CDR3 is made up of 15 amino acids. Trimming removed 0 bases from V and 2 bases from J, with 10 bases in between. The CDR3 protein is CASSIDPRENTEAFF. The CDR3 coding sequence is TGTGCCAGTAGTATAGATCCGAGGGAAAACACTGAAGCTTTCTTT.

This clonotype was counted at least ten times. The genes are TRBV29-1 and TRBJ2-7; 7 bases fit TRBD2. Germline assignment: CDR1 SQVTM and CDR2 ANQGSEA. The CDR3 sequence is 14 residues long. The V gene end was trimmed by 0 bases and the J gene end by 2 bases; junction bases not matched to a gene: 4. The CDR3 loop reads CSVEDPSGAYEQYF. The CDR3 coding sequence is TGCAGCGTTGAAGATCCCAGCGGGGCCTACGAGCAGTACTTC.

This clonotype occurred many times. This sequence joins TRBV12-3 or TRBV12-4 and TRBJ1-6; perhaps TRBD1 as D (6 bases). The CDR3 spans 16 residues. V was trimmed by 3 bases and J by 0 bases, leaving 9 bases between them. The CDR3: CASSFTGSSYNSPLHF. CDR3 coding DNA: TGTGCCAGCAGTTTCACAGGGAGCTCCTATAATTCACCCCTCCACTTT.